This T cell receptor (beta chain) was documented in a study of cytomegalovirus exposure and HLA in healthy donors. Study details: Among 150 million to 200 million T cells, an earlier analysis found around 100 million unique TCR beta sequences. Study-wide results and caveats: Approximately 17,000 TCR beta sequences were associated with HLA alleles at 0.05 false discovery rate in a later analysis. Later analysis revealed greater clonal expansion in HLA-associated TCR beta chains than in equally common others. Productive rates of about 87% or about 30% were seen for most TCR beta V segments in an earlier analysis.

About this clone itself: Its specificity is unknown.

A multiplex PCR was run with 60 Vbeta primers and 13 Jbeta primers. Method: immunoSEQ multiplex PCR; TCRdb's copy keeps in-frame clones and lacks some. The sample lists 210,000 or so clones, approximately 84% seen once, with 0.55% to 0.7% in the top ten. With 7 bases removed from V and 12 bases from J, the gap between germline ends came to 12 bases. The CDR3 consists of 11 residues. The germline CDR1 and CDR2 sequences are SNHLY and FYNNEI. The sample comprised PBMCs. This clonotype was sampled from a woman aged 40 to 50 in good health and CMV-seronegative. The chain has TRBV2 and TRBJ1-4; D gene unclear. DNA for the CDR3: TGTGCCAGCAAAGGAGAGGCGCAACTGTTTTTT. This gives the protein CASKGEAQLFF.